Presented here are 20 T cell receptor beta chains from one specimen sequenced in a study of graft-versus-host responses after intestinal transplantation. Clones were read by immunoSEQ multiplex PCR, and TCRdb kept only the in-frame ones, dropping some. The data contain about 120,000 clones, around nine tenths of them singletons. Their specific antigens are unknown. Sequencing used unstimulated CD4+ T cells sorted from spleen or lymph node cells, obtained before intestinal transplant. The receptor set was obtained from a human donor who received an intestinal transplant.

J is TRBJ1-1 and V is TRBV7-9, with no clear D. The CDR3 is made up of 15 amino acids. CDR1 SEHNR and CDR2 FQNEAQ come from the germline V gene (reference sequence). V lost 1 base, J lost 2 bases, and 11 bases lay in between. Here the CDR3 reads CASSLGRSPNTEAFF. CDR3 nucleotide sequence: TGTGCCAGCAGCTTAGGCAGGTCCCCTAACACTGAAGCTTTCTTT.

The J gene is TRBJ1-1, the V gene TRBV4-1, with no clear D. This CDR3 comprises 13 residues. Germline V CDR1 and CDR2: MGHRA, YSYEKL. The V gene lost 6 bases and the J gene lost 6 bases, with 14 bases spanning the gap. This chain's CDR3 is CASSMEGWSEAFF. The CDR3 nucleotides read TGCGCCAGCAGTATGGAGGGATGGTCTGAAGCTTTCTTT.

The count of this clone is one. The chain is built from TRBV7-9 and TRBJ1-1; 9 positions match TRBD1. The CDR3 runs to 17 residues. The junction had 13 bases not matched to a gene; V was cut back by 3 bases and J by 5 bases. Germline CDR1 is SEHNR and CDR2 is FQNEAQ (reference sequence). The CDR3 DNA is TGTGCCAGCAGCTTCCCTACAGGGGGCAGGGCGGGGACTGAAGCTTTCTTT. It encodes CASSFPTGGRAGTEAFF.

The chain has TRBV30 and TRBJ2-7; 9 bases line up with TRBD1. Germline assignment: CDR1 GTSNPN and CDR2 SVGIG (reference sequence). V dropped 2 bases and J dropped 3; count of bases not matched to a gene: 2. CDR3 length: 13 amino acids. CDR3 coding DNA: TGTGCCTGGAGTATGGGACAGGGCTACGAGCAGTACTTC. Encoded protein: CAWSMGQGYEQYF. Variable domain in full (rest from reference TRBV30 and TRBJ2-7): SQTIHQWPATLVQPVGSPLSLECTVEGTSNPNLYWYRQAAGRGLQLLFYSVGIGQISSEVPQNLSASRPQDRQFILSSKKLLLSDSGFYLCAWSMGQGYEQYFGPGTRLTVT.

The CDR3 coding sequence is TGTGCCATAGAGGGCGGGAACTATGGCTACACCTTC. It yields the protein CAIEGGNYGYTF. This rearrangement joins TRBV10-3 to TRBJ1-2, with no clear D. Between the trimmed V and J ends, which lost 9 bases and 2 bases, there was a span of 10 bases. CDR1 ENHRY and CDR2 SYGVKD come from the germline V gene. This CDR3 comprises 12 residues.

The chain is built from TRBV5-4 and TRBJ2-1, with 8 positions matching TRBD2. CDR3 size: 14 residues. V shed 3 bases, J shed 7 bases, and the junction held 6 bases outside the gene matches. Germline V gene sequence: CDR1 SGHNT, CDR2 YYREEE (reference sequence). This chain's CDR3 is CASSWGSGGNEQFF. The CDR3 DNA reads as TGTGCCAGCAGCTGGGGGAGCGGGGGTAATGAGCAGTTCTTC.

The J gene is TRBJ1-5, the V gene TRBV5-1; D gene uncertain. This CDR3 has 15 residues. Trimming stripped 4 bases from V and 4 bases from J, with 15 bases between. The germline V gene encodes CDR1 SGHRS and CDR2 YFSETQ. Here the CDR3 DNA reads TGCGCCAGCAGCACAACGGGAGGCCCGAATCAGCCCCAGCATTTT. Its protein product is CASSTTGGPNQPQHF.

In its sample, this clone was seen once. The identical CDR3 is also encoded by other nucleotide sequences in the sample. V usage is TRBV5-1 and J usage is TRBJ1-4, with D possibly matching TRBD1 (5 bases). The CDR3 runs to 16 residues. Germline V gene sequence: CDR1 SGHRS, CDR2 YFSETQ. With 3 bases removed from V and 8 bases from J, the gap between germline ends came to 20 bases. CDR3 in amino acids: CASSSASGGVFEKLFF. The DNA for the CDR3 is TGCGCCAGCAGCTCCGCCTCCGGGGGGGTCTTCGAAAAACTGTTTTTT.

The rearrangement joins TRBV7-2 to TRBJ2-7; D remains ambiguous. V lost 5 bases to trimming and J lost 1 base, with 9 bases between them. CDR3 length equals 13 residues. CDR1 and CDR2 from the germline V gene are SGHTA and FQGNSA. The DNA for the CDR3 is TGTGCCAGCAGCCTACTATTTTCCTACGAGCAGTACTTC. Residues: CASSLLFSYEQYF.

The J gene is TRBJ2-1, the V gene TRBV11-2; tentative D call: TRBD2 (6 bases). V was clipped by 5 bases and J by 0 bases, with 20 bases between them. The germline gives CDR1 SGHAT, CDR2 FQNNGV. The CDR3 consists of 18 residues. CDR3 DNA sequence: TGTGCCAGCAGCCCCCCGAGGGGACTTACCAACTCCTACAATGAGCAGTTCTTC. It encodes CASSPPRGLTNSYNEQFF.

The rearrangement uses TRBV10-1 and TRBJ1-5, with a possible D match to TRBD1 (6 bases). This CDR3 is 17 amino acids long. With 9 bases removed from V and 0 bases from J, the gap between germline ends came to 21 bases. The germline gives CDR1 WNHNN, CDR2 SYGVQD (reference sequence). CDR3 sequence: CASYKAGVRPSNQPQHF. The CDR3 DNA follows: TGCGCCAGTTATAAAGCAGGGGTGCGGCCTAGCAATCAGCCCCAGCATTTT.

The chain carries TRBV19 and TRBJ1-1, with D hard to call. Trimming pared 5 bases from V and 1 base from J, leaving 5 bases between. The V gene's germline CDR1 is LNHDA and CDR2 SQIVND (reference sequence). The CDR3 covers 12 residues. The CDR3 bases are TGTGCCAGTAGTTTGAGGAACACTGAAGCTTTCTTT. Its translation: CASSLRNTEAFF. Full variable domain (missing parts from reference TRBV19 and TRBJ1-1): DGGITQSPKYLFRKEGQNVTLSCEQNLNHDAMYWYRQDPGQGLRLIYYSQIVNDFQKGDIAEGYSVSREKKESFPLTVTSAQKNPTAFYLCASSLRNTEAFFGQGTRLTVV.

The chain is built from TRBV6-5 and TRBJ2-3; weak D call: TRBD1 (6 bases). The CDR3 loop spans 14 amino acids. Between the trimmed V and J ends, which lost 6 bases and 3 bases, there was a span of 13 bases. CDR1 is MNHEY and CDR2 is SVGAGI in the germline V gene. This chain's CDR3 is CASRRRGRTDTQYF. Here the CDR3 DNA reads TGTGCCAGCAGGCGCAGGGGCAGGACAGATACGCAGTATTTT.

This sequence joins TRBV7-9 and TRBJ1-6; TRBD1 matches at 8 bases. The V segment lost 7 bases and the J segment 10 bases; nucleotides outside the gene matches: 15. The CDR3 extends over 16 amino acids. Germline CDR1 SEHNR, CDR2 FQNEAQ (reference sequence). The CDR3 region has the DNA TGTGCCAGCACCGCCGGTCGGGCAGGGGGCGGATCACCCCTCCACTTT. Protein sequence: CASTAGRAGGGSPLHF.

The chain couples TRBV5-1 to TRBJ2-7, with 8 nucleotides matching TRBD1. Germline loops: CDR1 SGHRS, CDR2 YFSETQ. V was pared by 0 bases and J by 3 bases, with 8 bases of the junction left unmatched. CDR3 length equals 16 residues. In DNA form, the CDR3 reads TGCGCCAGCAGCTTGGTTTGGACAGGGATTTACTACGAGCAGTACTTC. Translating it yields CASSLVWTGIYYEQYF. Full variable domain (remainder filled in from reference TRBV5-1 and TRBJ2-7): KAGVTQTPRYLIKTRGQQVTLSCSPISGHRSVSWYQQTPGQGLQFLFEYFSETQRNKGNFPGRFSGRQFSNSRSEMNVSTLELGDSALYLCASSLVWTGIYYEQYFGPGTRLTVT.

The chain combines TRBV14 with TRBJ1-6, with TRBD1 matching 8 bases. The CDR3 has 14 residues. Germline V gene lookup returns CDR1 SGHDN and CDR2 FVKESK. V was pared by 6 bases and J by 7 bases, with 5 bases of the junction left unmatched. CDR3 residues: CASSWTGRNSPLHF. Here the CDR3 DNA reads TGTGCCAGCAGTTGGACAGGGCGAAATTCACCCCTCCACTTT.

In DNA, the CDR3 is TGTGCCAGCAGTGCGTTGGCCGGGGGGTTTGAGTCCTACAATGAGCAGTTCTTC. Protein sequence: CASSALAGGFESYNEQFF. The V and J genes are TRBV6-1 and TRBJ2-1; 7 bases map to TRBD2. The germline CDR1 and CDR2 sequences are MNHNS and SASEGT. The CDR3 length is 18 residues. V gave up 4 bases and J gave up 1 base; unmatched junction bases: 13.

The chain joins TRBV6-1 to TRBJ2-3; 15 positions match TRBD2. J lost 5 bases, V lost 5 bases, and 5 bases had no gene match. Germline V gives CDR1 MNHNS, CDR2 SASEGT. The CDR3 has 16 residues. The CDR3 nucleotides read TGTGCCAGCAGTCAAGGACTAGCGGGAGGGAGAGATACGCAGTATTTT. The encoded protein is CASSQGLAGGRDTQYF.

The genes are TRBV7-2 and TRBJ2-7; 12 bases align to TRBD2. V gave up 5 bases and J gave up 3 bases; unmatched junction bases: 8. CDR3 length: 16 residues. CDR1 and CDR2 from the germline V gene are SGHTA and FQGNSA. CDR3 region: CASSPPSGGAVYEQYF. In DNA, the CDR3 is TGTGCCAGCAGCCCACCTAGCGGGGGGGCCGTCTACGAGCAGTACTTC.

The CDR3 coding sequence is TGCGCCAGCAGCAAGACTAGCGGGGGAGGAGATACGCAGTATTTT. This translates into CASSKTSGGGDTQYF. The rearrangement joins TRBV5-1 to TRBJ2-3, with 12 bases aligning to TRBD2. CDR3 length equals 15 residues. In germline, CDR1 is SGHRS, CDR2 YFSETQ. V dropped 4 bases and J dropped 5; count of bases not matched to a gene: 5.